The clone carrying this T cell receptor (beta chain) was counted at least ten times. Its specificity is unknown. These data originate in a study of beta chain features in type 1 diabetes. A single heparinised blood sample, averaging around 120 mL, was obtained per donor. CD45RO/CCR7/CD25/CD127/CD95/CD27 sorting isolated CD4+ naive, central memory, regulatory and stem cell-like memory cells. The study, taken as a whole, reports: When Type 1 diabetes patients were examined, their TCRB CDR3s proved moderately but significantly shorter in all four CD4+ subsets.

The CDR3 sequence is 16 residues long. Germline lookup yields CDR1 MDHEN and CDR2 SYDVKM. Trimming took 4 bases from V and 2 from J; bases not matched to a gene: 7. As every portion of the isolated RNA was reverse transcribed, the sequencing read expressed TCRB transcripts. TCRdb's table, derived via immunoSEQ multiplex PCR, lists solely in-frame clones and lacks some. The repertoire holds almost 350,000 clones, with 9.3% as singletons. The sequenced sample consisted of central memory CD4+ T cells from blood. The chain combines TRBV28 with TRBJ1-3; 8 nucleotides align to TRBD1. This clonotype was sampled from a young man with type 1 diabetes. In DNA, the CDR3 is TGTGCCAGCAGTTCCTGGACAGGGAAGGCTGGAAACACCATATATTTT. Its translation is CASSSWTGKAGNTIYF.